The 8 T cell receptor beta chains below all came from one sample that was sequenced in a study of cytomegalovirus exposure and HLA in healthy donors. The primer mix had 60 Vbeta and 13 Jbeta primers. Profiled with immunoSEQ multiplex PCR; TCRdb holds only in-frame clones, not every one. This table lists roughly 39,000 clones. Sequencing used PBMCs. All receptors come from a man aged 25 to 45 in good health and CMV-seronegative.

The DNA of the CDR3 is TGCGCCAGCAGCCAAGGGGATGACAGCCTCTATAGCAATCAGCCCCAGCATTTT. It codes for CASSQGDDSLYSNQPQHF. V gene TRBV4-1 combines with J gene TRBJ1-5; tentatively, D is TRBD1 (5 bases). V was shortened by 1 base and J by 0 bases, with 16 bases between the two germline ends. Germline-derived CDR1 and CDR2 are MGHRA and YSYEKL. The CDR3 totals 18 residues.

This chain connects TRBV30 to TRBJ2-7; the D gene is possibly TRBD1 (5 bases). V was clipped by 4 bases and J by 0 bases, with 7 bases between them. This CDR3 is 12 amino acids long. Germline CDR1 is GTSNPN and CDR2 is SVGIG (reference sequence). In nucleotides, the CDR3 is TGTGCCTGGACAGGGATCTCCTACGAGCAGTACTTC. Its translation: CAWTGISYEQYF.

The chain employs TRBV5-4 and TRBJ1-1, with a weak D call TRBD1 (5 bases). Trimming removed 0 bases from V and 1 base from J, with 10 bases in between. Germline V CDR1 and CDR2: SGHNT, YYREEE (reference sequence). There are 15 residues in the CDR3. As DNA, the CDR3 is TGTGCCAGCAGCTTGGCAGCGGGGGGGAACACTGAAGCTTTCTTT. Translating gives CASSLAAGGNTEAFF.

The rearrangement uses TRBV6-4 and TRBJ2-1; 8 nucleotides align to TRBD2. Losses at the gene ends were 3 bases for V and 8 bases for J; bases not matched to a gene: 6. This CDR3 comprises 14 residues. Germline CDR1 is MRHNA and CDR2 is SNTAGT. The DNA of the CDR3 is TGTGCCAGCAGTGAGGGTCGGGAGGGACATGAGCAGTTCTTC. It specifies CASSEGREGHEQFF.

This sequence joins TRBV19 and TRBJ1-6, with no clear D. V lost 2 bases to trimming and J lost 7 bases, with 12 bases between them. The CDR3 is 15 amino acids. Germline V gene sequence: CDR1 LNHDA, CDR2 SQIVND (reference sequence). CDR3 amino acids: CASSIRGQFNSPLHF. The CDR3 DNA follows: TGTGCCAGTAGTATAAGAGGTCAGTTCAATTCACCCCTCCACTTT.

The J gene is TRBJ2-2, the V gene TRBV19; the match to TRBD2 covers 7 bases. The V gene end was trimmed by 3 bases and the J gene end by 7 bases; junction bases not matched to a gene: 11. Germline CDR1 reads LNHDA; CDR2 reads SQIVND (reference sequence). The CDR3 has 16 residues. The CDR3 sequence is CASSMLSSSGGGELFF. The CDR3 DNA sequence: TGTGCCAGTAGTATGCTCTCCTCCTCGGGGGGCGGGGAGCTGTTTTTT.

The rearrangement uses TRBV7-8 and TRBJ1-1, with D possibly being TRBD1 (6 bases). The CDR3 spans 13 residues. Trimming removed 5 bases at V and 1 base at J, with 8 bases between. Germline assignment: CDR1 SGHVS and CDR2 FQNEAQ. CDR3 sequence reads: CASSLQGNTEAFF. The CDR3, as DNA: TGTGCCAGCAGCCTACAGGGGAACACTGAAGCTTTCTTT.

The V call is TRBV10-3, the J call TRBJ2-3; TRBD1 might be the D (6 bases). The CDR3 consists of 15 residues. Trimming cost V 5 bases and J 2 bases, with 14 bases left between them. Germline-derived CDR1 and CDR2 are ENHRY and SYGVKD. The CDR3 DNA reads TGTGCCATCAGTCGGGGAGACAGGTTCACAGATACGCAGTATTTT. This encodes CAISRGDRFTDTQYF.